The 8 T cell receptor beta chains given below trace back to one sample, sequenced in a study of brain metastases from non-small cell lung cancer. Some clones are missing from TCRdb's copy, which holds only in-frame ones; the method was immunoSEQ multiplex PCR. The sample lists about a thousand clones, around 83% occurring once. The specimen sequenced was tumor-adjacent normal tissue. The receptors come from a donor aged 40 or older with non-small cell lung cancer.

The chain uses TRBV2 and TRBJ2-1; D is unresolved. Germline CDR1 and CDR2: SNHLY and FYNNEI. Trimming shortened V by 2 bases and J by 3 bases, and 11 bases separated the two germline ends. The CDR3 is 15 residues long. CDR3 protein: CASSESVSVYNEQFF. The CDR3 DNA sequence: TGTGCCAGCAGTGAATCCGTGTCCGTCTACAATGAGCAGTTCTTC.

This clone has just one count. The chain combines TRBV6-6 with TRBJ2-5; TRBD1 matches at 10 bases. CDR3 length: 12 amino acids. The germline V gene has CDR1 MNHNY and CDR2 SVGAGI (reference sequence). V was pared by 9 bases and J by 8 bases, with 6 bases of the junction left unmatched. CDR3 in DNA: TGTGCCAGTCGGGACAGGGGTGTAACCCAGTACTTC. Amino acid sequence: CASRDRGVTQYF.

The chain uses TRBV4-2 and TRBJ2-7; 7 bases map to TRBD2. Germline lookup yields CDR1 LGHNA and CDR2 YNFKEQ. The ends lost 4 bases at V and 1 base at J; junction bases unmatched: 4. The CDR3 has 14 residues. This CDR3 reads CASSRGLESYEQYF. The DNA of the CDR3 is TGTGCCAGCAGCCGCGGACTAGAATCCTACGAGCAGTACTTC.

V is TRBV10-3 and J is TRBJ2-5, with D possibly called TRBD1 or TRBD2 (6 bases each). The J call may not be correct, given that the DNA end is closer to TRBJ2-7. The germline CDR1 and CDR2 sequences are ENHRY and SYGVKD. The CDR3 is made up of 14 amino acids. CDR3 in amino acids: CATLAAGQSYEQYF. The CDR3 bases are TGTGCCACCCTAGCTGCGGGACAATCCTACGAGCAGTACTTC.

The V and J genes are TRBV9 and TRBJ2-1; D possibly corresponds to TRBD2 (6 bases). Germline CDR1 is SGDLS and CDR2 is YYNGEE. The V and J ends lost 0 bases and 0 bases respectively, with 7 bases between them. The CDR3 is made up of 15 amino acids. CDR3 residues: CASSVGGNSYNEQFF. The CDR3 DNA is TGTGCCAGCAGCGTAGGCGGGAACTCCTACAATGAGCAGTTCTTC.

The V and J genes are TRBV4-1 and TRBJ1-6, with D possibly being TRBD1 (5 bases). Germline CDR1 reads MGHRA; CDR2 reads YSYEKL. The CDR3 sequence is 16 residues long. V dropped 0 bases and J dropped 12 bases, with 18 bases sitting between them. CDR3 loop: CASSQEGRNRVLPLHF. In DNA form, the CDR3 reads TGCGCCAGCAGCCAAGAGGGACGGAATAGGGTGTTACCCCTCCACTTT.

This clone was recorded once. The junction does not match germline at one end; this may be a read error. The V and J genes are TRBV4-1 and TRBJ1-4; D ambiguous. CDR1 is MGHRA and CDR2 is YSYEKL in the germline V gene. The CDR3 has 15 residues. CDR3 sequence (DNA): TGCGCCAGCAGCCCCGAGGCTGCAACTAATAAAAAACTGTTTTTT. As protein: CASSPEAATNKKLFF.

The chain links TRBV19 to TRBJ1-4, with D perhaps TRBD1 (5 bases). The V and J ends lost 1 base and 8 bases respectively, with 20 bases between them. CDR1 LNHDA and CDR2 SQIVND come from the germline V gene (reference sequence). The CDR3 consists of 17 residues. The CDR3 loop reads CASSIVGLGRAGEKLFF. CDR3 nucleotides: TGTGCCAGTAGTATAGTTGGGCTAGGCAGGGCAGGCGAAAAACTGTTTTTT.